This T cell receptor (beta chain) comes out of a study of identical twins. Overall study findings and caveats: The authors drew conclusions from cross-sectional statistical analysis rather than following the same donors. Diverse VJ usage suggested most zero-insertion clonotypes were not invariant T cells. With monozygotic twins, out-of-frame TCR alpha sharing exceeded what models estimated.

This clonotype was recorded at least ten times. The antigen is not known. In TCRdb, the 5' RACE reads were re-called with MiXCR into one record per CDR3 protein. The table records about 150,000 distinct CDR3 sequences, around 3.4% of them present only once. Only healthy Caucasians were enrolled as donors. The germline V gene has CDR1 LGHDT and CDR2 YNNKEL (reference sequence). CDR3 length equals 16 residues. V was cut by 4 bases and J by 7 bases, with 19 bases left in between. The chain couples TRBV3-1 to TRBJ2-2; maybe TRBD1 (5 bases). What was sequenced was memory T cells sorted from blood. This TCR came from a man younger than 35 in good health. DNA for the CDR3: TGTGCCAGCAGCCCCCCTAAAAGGGGTTGGTTCGGGGAGCTGTTTTTT. Translating gives CASSPPKRGWFGELFF.